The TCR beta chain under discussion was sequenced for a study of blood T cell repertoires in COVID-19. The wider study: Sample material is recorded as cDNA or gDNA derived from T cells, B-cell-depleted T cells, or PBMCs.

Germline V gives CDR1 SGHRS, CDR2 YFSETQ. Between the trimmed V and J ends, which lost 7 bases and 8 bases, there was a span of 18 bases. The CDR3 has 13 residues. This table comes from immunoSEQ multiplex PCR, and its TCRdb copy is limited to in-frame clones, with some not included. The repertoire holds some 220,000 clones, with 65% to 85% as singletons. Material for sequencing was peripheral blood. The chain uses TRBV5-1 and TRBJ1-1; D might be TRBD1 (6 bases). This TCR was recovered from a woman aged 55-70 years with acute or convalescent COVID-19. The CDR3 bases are TGCGCCAGCCGTCCTGAGAAGGGGGAGGAAGCTTTCTTT. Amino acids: CASRPEKGEEAFF.